This T cell receptor (beta chain) was observed in a study of OX40 agonist ivuxolimab in advanced cancers. Findings of the study overall: The CD4+ and CD8+ T cells in the blood had expanded clonally by week 6 at 0.1 to 3.0 mg/kg. Mean expanded clone counts were higher in CD8+ than CD4+ T cells.

V shed 5 bases and J 1 base; nucleotides not matched to a gene: 3. The CDR3 contains 14 residues. Germline V lookup: CDR1 LNHNV, CDR2 YYDKDF (reference sequence). Details on this clone: The target antigen is unknown.

Data came from immunoSEQ multiplex PCR; TCRdb stores just in-frame clones and leaves some out. Counted here are about 62,000 clones, around 90% occurring once; the ten biggest clones make up roughly 5%. This specimen consisted of CD4+ or CD8+ T cells sorted from blood, obtained in a trial of the OX40 agonist ivuxolimab. This receptor was obtained from an adult with an advanced solid tumor such as melanoma, head and neck, liver or kidney cancer. This rearrangement joins TRBV15 to TRBJ1-1; 8 positions match TRBD1. The DNA of the CDR3 is TGTGCCACCAGCCCTGACAGGGGGAACACTGAAGCTTTCTTT. Amino acids: CATSPDRGNTEAFF.